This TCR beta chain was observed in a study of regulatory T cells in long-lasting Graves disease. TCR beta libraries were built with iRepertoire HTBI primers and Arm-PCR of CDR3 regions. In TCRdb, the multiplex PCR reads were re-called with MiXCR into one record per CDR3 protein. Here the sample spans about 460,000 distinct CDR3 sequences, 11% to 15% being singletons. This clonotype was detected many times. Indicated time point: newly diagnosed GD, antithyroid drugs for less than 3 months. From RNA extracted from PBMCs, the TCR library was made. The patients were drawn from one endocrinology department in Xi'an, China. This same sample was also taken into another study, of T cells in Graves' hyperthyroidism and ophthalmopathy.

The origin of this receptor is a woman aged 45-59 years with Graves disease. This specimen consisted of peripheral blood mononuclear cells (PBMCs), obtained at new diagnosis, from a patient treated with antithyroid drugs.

Written as DNA, the CDR3 is TGTGCCAGCAGTGAGCATCTTCACTATGGCTACACCTTC. Encoded protein: CASSEHLHYGYTF. V is TRBV2 and J is TRBJ1-2; D not certain. Trimming cost V 3 bases and J 3 bases, with 8 bases left between them. Germline assignment: CDR1 SNHLY and CDR2 FYNNEI. The CDR3 spans 13 residues.